The 18 T cell receptor beta chains below all came from one sample that was sequenced in a study of blood T cell repertoires in COVID-19. The data were produced by immunoSEQ multiplex PCR, yet TCRdb's version contains in-frame clones alone and is incomplete. The sample shows roughly 64,000 clones, more than 60% of them seen only once. Sequenced input: peripheral blood. Source of these receptors: a human donor in a cohort sampled during active COVID-19.

The chain uses TRBV25-1 and TRBJ1-1; D not resolved. Germline lookup yields CDR1 MGHDK and CDR2 SYGVNS. The CDR3 runs to 13 residues. Trimming shortened V by 3 bases and J by 8 bases, and 13 bases separated the two germline ends. The CDR3 DNA is TGTGCCAGCAGTGAGTCGGAGCCCGGGGAAGCTTTCTTT. Protein product: CASSESEPGEAFF.

The genes are TRBV2 and TRBJ1-5; 7 bases agree with TRBD1. V was pared by 6 bases and J by 0 bases, with 5 bases of the junction left unmatched. Germline values: CDR1 SNHLY, CDR2 FYNNEI. The CDR3 loop spans 15 amino acids. CDR3 bases: TGTGCCAGCAGCGAGGGACAGCTTAGCAATCAGCCCCAGCATTTT. This translates into CASSEGQLSNQPQHF.

This clone showed up just a few times. This chain joins TRBV14 and TRBJ2-3, with 13 bases matching TRBD2. The V gene's germline CDR1 is SGHDN and CDR2 FVKESK. V was clipped by 4 bases and J by 2 bases; unmatched bases: 12. The CDR3 length is 19 residues. CDR3 DNA: TGTGCCAGCAGCCTTGGACTAGCGGGGGCCTCACTTATCACAGATACGCAGTATTTT. It translates to CASSLGLAGASLITDTQYF.

The chain carries TRBV5-1 and TRBJ2-5, with 7 bases identical to TRBD2. The V segment lost 0 bases and the J segment 1 base; nucleotides outside the gene matches: 9. There are 17 residues in the CDR3. Germline lookup yields CDR1 SGHRS and CDR2 YFSETQ. CDR3 in amino acids: CASSLGAVGGGQETQYF. In DNA form, the CDR3 reads TGCGCCAGCAGCTTGGGGGCGGTCGGCGGGGGCCAAGAGACCCAGTACTTC.

The chain is built from TRBV19 and TRBJ2-1, with 10 positions matching TRBD1. The CDR3 has 17 residues. The ends lost 3 bases at V and 12 bases at J; junction bases unmatched: 17. From germline, CDR1 is LNHDA and CDR2 SQIVND (reference sequence). CDR3 coding DNA: TGTGCCAGTAGTATTGGGATCGGGACAGGGGCCGCTTTCGTGCAGTTCTTC. It codes for CASSIGIGTGAAFVQFF.

This clone is a singleton in its sample. J is TRBJ1-1 and V is TRBV4-2; D perhaps matches TRBD1 (5 bases). CDR1 is LGHNA, CDR2 YNFKEQ, per germline. CDR3 length equals 18 residues. The V end lost 1 base, the J end lost 5 bases, and 23 bases lay between the germline ends. CDR3 nucleotides: TGTGCCAGCAGCCAAGTCTTTCCTTCCCGAGCTGGGGGGACTGAAGCTTTCTTT. Amino acid sequence: CASSQVFPSRAGGTEAFF.

This sequence joins TRBV9 and TRBJ1-1; D uncertain. This CDR3 contains 15 residues. CDR1 is SGDLS and CDR2 is YYNGEE in the germline V gene. Between the trimmed V and J ends, which lost 0 bases and 1 base, there was a span of 10 bases. The CDR3 coding sequence is TGTGCCAGCAGCGTAGGGCACAGTACGAACACTGAAGCTTTCTTT. This gives the protein CASSVGHSTNTEAFF.

This rearrangement joins TRBV9 to TRBJ2-7; 8 bases line up with TRBD1. CDR3 length equals 14 residues. With 0 bases clipped from V and 5 bases from J, the junction kept 4 bases outside the gene matches. Germline V gene data show CDR1 as SGDLS and CDR2 as YYNGEE. DNA for the CDR3: TGTGCCAGCAGCGTAGCGGCAGGGGGCCACGAGCAGTACTTC. As protein: CASSVAAGGHEQYF.

V gene TRBV5-1 combines with J gene TRBJ1-2; 10 bases align to TRBD1. J gave up 7 bases and V 1 base, and 7 bases lay outside the gene matches. CDR3 size: 15 residues. The V gene's germline CDR1 is SGHRS and CDR2 YFSETQ. The DNA of the CDR3 is TGCGCCAGCAGCTTGTCAGAGGGACAGGGGAGTGGCTACACCTTC. Protein product: CASSLSEGQGSGYTF.

This chain joins TRBV6-6 and TRBJ1-5; D perhaps matches TRBD1 (6 bases). The CDR3 length is 15 residues. CDR1 and CDR2 from the germline V gene are MNHNY and SVGAGI (reference sequence). Trimming pared 6 bases from V and 0 bases from J, leaving 12 bases between. CDR3 residues: CASRPGQYSNQPQHF. Here the CDR3 DNA reads TGTGCCAGCAGACCCGGACAGTATAGCAATCAGCCCCAGCATTTT.

The genes are TRBV30 and TRBJ1-2, with 7 bases aligning to TRBD1. Germline CDR1 reads GTSNPN; CDR2 reads SVGIG (reference sequence). Trimming removed 0 bases from V and 0 bases from J; junction bases left unmatched: 4. The length of the CDR3 is 15 residues. In nucleotides, the CDR3 is TGTGCCTGGAGTGTAAAGGGGGCGCCTAACTATGGCTACACCTTC. It specifies CAWSVKGAPNYGYTF.

This chain links TRBV27 with TRBJ2-2; D is undetermined. V was shortened by 4 bases and J by 1 base, with 7 bases between the two germline ends. Germline CDR1 is MNHEY and CDR2 is SMNVEV (reference sequence). The CDR3 contains 14 residues. CDR3 amino acids: CASSSTGNTGELFF. In DNA, the CDR3 is TGTGCCAGCAGTTCCACCGGGAACACCGGGGAGCTGTTTTTT.

The chain has TRBV6-2 or TRBV6-3 and TRBJ2-5, with TRBD1 as a possible D gene (5 bases). Per germline, CDR1 MNHEY and CDR2 SVGEGT. The V end was cut by 2 bases, the J end by 2 bases, with 21 bases between. The CDR3 runs 18 residues. The CDR3 loop reads CASSYPSFPRQLQETQYF. CDR3 nucleotide sequence: TGTGCCAGCAGTTACCCCTCCTTTCCCCGACAGCTTCAAGAGACCCAGTACTTC.

The V and J genes are TRBV19 and TRBJ2-5, with D possibly matching TRBD1 (5 bases). The CDR3 runs to 15 residues. The germline gives CDR1 LNHDA, CDR2 SQIVND (reference sequence). V was shortened by 3 bases and J by 5 bases, with 16 bases between the two germline ends. Written as DNA, the CDR3 is TGTGCCAGTAGTATTTCGCAGGGAATGGGGGAGACCCAGTACTTC. This sequence encodes CASSISQGMGETQYF.

The V call is TRBV20-1, the J call TRBJ1-3, with D unclear. Germline V lookup: CDR1 DFQATT, CDR2 SNEGSKA (reference sequence). V lost 7 bases to trimming and J lost 0 bases, with 4 bases between them. The CDR3 consists of 11 residues. CDR3 DNA: TGCAGTGGTAACTCTGGAAACACCATATATTTT. It is translated as CSGNSGNTIYF.

This CDR3 reads CASSLAGSIGEAFF. The CDR3 DNA is TGCGCCAGCAGCTTGGCCGGGTCGATCGGCGAAGCTTTCTTT. This sequence joins TRBV5-1 and TRBJ1-1; no reliable D call. The CDR3 consists of 14 residues. Deletions cut 0 bases from V and 8 bases from J, with 14 bases between. The germline V gene encodes CDR1 SGHRS and CDR2 YFSETQ.

The V gene is TRBV6-6, the J gene TRBJ2-1, with D maybe TRBD2 (7 bases). The germline V gene encodes CDR1 MNHNY and CDR2 SVGAGI (reference sequence). This CDR3 is built from 13 residues. Between the trimmed V and J ends, which lost 0 bases and 9 bases, there was a span of 9 bases. Here the CDR3 DNA reads TGTGCCAGCAGTTACTCGAGGGGGGGTGAGCAGTTCTTC. Amino acids: CASSYSRGGEQFF.

The chain recombines TRBV12-5 with TRBJ2-1; D gene unclear. Germline CDR1 reads LGHNT; CDR2 reads FRNRAP. The CDR3 has 14 amino acids. Trimming took off 5 bases at V and 5 bases at J, with 13 bases between the two ends. This chain's CDR3 is CASGTRWADNEQFF. The CDR3 DNA follows: TGTGCTAGTGGTACTCGTTGGGCAGACAATGAGCAGTTCTTC.